Below are 8 T cell receptor beta chains sequenced from a single sample in a study of control samples from healthy donors and cancer patients. TCRdb's table, derived via immunoSEQ multiplex PCR, lists solely in-frame clones and lacks some. The data contain 71,000 or so clones, 85% to 90% of them singletons. The sample taken for sequencing was PBMCs. The receptors here all came from a man aged 55 to 70 with lung cancer.

The gene calls are TRBV6-1 and TRBJ2-3, with TRBD1 identical over 7 bases. Germline CDR1 is MNHNS and CDR2 is SASEGT. With 3 bases clipped from V and 2 bases from J, the junction kept 11 bases outside the gene matches. CDR3 size: 17 residues. CDR3: CASSDRADRASTDTQYF. In nucleotides, the CDR3 is TGTGCCAGCAGTGACCGAGCAGACAGGGCTTCCACAGATACGCAGTATTTT.

J is TRBJ2-6 and V is TRBV15, with D uncertain. The germline V and J ends were trimmed by 1 base and 1 base, with 5 bases remaining between them. Germline V gene sequence: CDR1 LNHNV, CDR2 YYDKDF (reference sequence). The CDR3 consists of 15 residues. This chain's CDR3 is CATSRAYSGANVLTF. The CDR3 DNA is TGTGCCACCAGCAGAGCTTATTCTGGGGCCAACGTCCTGACTTTC.

The chain joins TRBV6-5 to TRBJ1-5; 10 bases agree with TRBD1. V lost 7 bases to trimming and J lost 4 bases; unmatched junction nucleotides: 7. The CDR3 length is 15 residues. Germline V CDR1 and CDR2: MNHEY, SVGAGI. The CDR3 is CASKTGGVGNQPQHF. For the CDR3, the DNA is TGTGCCAGCAAGACAGGGGGCGTGGGAAATCAGCCCCAGCATTTT.

The chain joins TRBV18 to TRBJ2-1; the match to TRBD1 covers 9 bases. Unmatched junction bases numbered 6, after V lost 4 bases and J lost 8 bases. The CDR3 consists of 14 residues. Germline assignment: CDR1 KGHSH and CDR2 LQKENI. The chain's CDR3 is CASSRDREGDEQFF. The CDR3 bases are TGTGCCAGCTCACGGGACAGGGAGGGCGATGAGCAGTTCTTC.

The rearrangement links TRBV5-1 to TRBJ2-4, with TRBD1 identical over 9 bases. Per the germline V gene, CDR1 is SGHRS and CDR2 is YFSETQ. V was pared by 3 bases and J by 6 bases, with 7 bases of the junction left unmatched. The CDR3 runs to 15 residues. The CDR3 DNA reads as TGCGCCAGCAGCTCCACAGGGGGCACTGGAAACATTCAGTACTTC. Encoded protein: CASSSTGGTGNIQYF.

The J gene is TRBJ1-5, the V gene TRBV7-8, with D possibly matching TRBD1 (5 bases). CDR1 is SGHVS, CDR2 FQNEAQ, per germline. Trimming shortened V by 4 bases and J by 5 bases, and 12 bases separated the two germline ends. The CDR3 has 14 amino acids. CDR3 protein: CASSSWQGHQPQHF. The CDR3 DNA is TGTGCCAGCAGCTCCTGGCAGGGCCATCAGCCCCAGCATTTT.

The rearrangement links TRBV5-5 to TRBJ2-3; D is uncertain. Germline assignment: CDR1 SGHKS and CDR2 YYEKEE (reference sequence). The CDR3 runs to 15 residues. V was shortened by 7 bases and J by 0 bases, with 15 bases between the two germline ends. The CDR3 reads CASRSSIRSTDTQYF. In DNA, the CDR3 is TGTGCCAGCCGTTCGTCCATCAGGAGCACAGATACGCAGTATTTT.

The V and J genes are TRBV30 and TRBJ1-5; D is possibly TRBD1 (5 bases). The CDR3 is 13 residues long. V lost 5 bases to trimming and J lost 5 bases, with 13 bases between them. Germline V CDR1 and CDR2: GTSNPN, SVGIG (reference sequence). The CDR3 DNA is TGTGCCTGGGGGAGGGGCCCGTATCAGCCCCAGCATTTT. Its translation: CAWGRGPYQPQHF.